The rows below give T cell receptor beta chains drawn from one sample of a study of T cell repertoires in cytomegalovirus infection. One entry per CDR3 protein, called by TCRdb with MiXCR from the reads. The sample includes about 400,000 distinct CDR3 sequences, roughly 18% of them seen just once. The sample was PBMCs. The origin of the receptors is a human donor in good health (CMV status not recorded). Some clones in this sample may be carry-over from other donors' samples. CDR3s include the opening cysteine and the closing phenylalanine or tryptophan. Each record gives: J gene, clone size, V gene, D gene, CDR3 protein, CDR3 DNA. The D gene is left open where the match is weak. Clone size, where shown, is once, few, many, or a class for clones that have expanded.

J: TRBJ2-4
size: -
V: TRBV19
D: -
CDR3: CASSEDSSIQYF
DNA: TGTGCCAGTAGTGAGGACAGTAGCATTCAGTACTTC

J: TRBJ2-5
size: few
V: TRBV7-7
D: -
CDR3: CASSPYTGQTQYF
DNA: TGTGCCAGCAGCCCCTATACGGGACAGACCCAGTACTTC

J: TRBJ2-3
size: many
V: TRBV15
D: -
CDR3: CATSREMRGTDTQYF
DNA: TGTGCCACCAGCAGAGAGATGAGAGGCACAGATACGCAGTATTTT

J: TRBJ1-3
size: -
V: TRBV10-3
D: TRBD1
CDR3: CAIRQGPGNTIYF
DNA: TGTGCCATCAGACAGGGGCCTGGAAACACCATATATTTT

J: TRBJ1-4
size: -
V: TRBV12-3/TRBV12-4
D: -
CDR3: CASSEDWQLFF
DNA: TGTGCCAGCAGTGAGGACTGGCAACTGTTTTTT

J: TRBJ1-1
size: few
V: TRBV6-1
D: -
CDR3: CASGLMNTEAFF
DNA: TGTGCCAGCGGACTTATGAACACTGAAGCTTTCTTT

J: TRBJ2-7
size: -
V: TRBV27
D: -
CDR3: CASSLSIWPSEQYF
DNA: TGTGCCAGCAGTTTATCTATTTGGCCCTCCGAGCAGTACTTC

J: TRBJ2-3
size: many
V: TRBV11-2
D: TRBD2
CDR3: CASSSGRGGDTDTQYF
DNA: TGTGCCAGCAGCTCCGGGCGCGGGGGGGACACAGATACGCAGTATTTT

J: TRBJ2-7
size: -
V: TRBV15
D: -
CDR3: CATSRDRGSYEQYF
DNA: TGTGCCACCAGCAGAGATCGAGGCTCCTACGAGCAGTACTTC

J: TRBJ1-1
size: many
V: TRBV7-2
D: -
CDR3: CASSLYGSGYTEAFF
DNA: TGTGCCAGCAGCTTATACGGGAGTGGGTACACTGAAGCTTTCTTT

J: TRBJ1-1
size: few
V: TRBV4-1
D: -
CDR3: CASSQGGTGPHTEAFF
DNA: TGCGCCAGCAGCCAAGGCGGAACAGGTCCCCACACTGAAGCTTTCTTT

J: TRBJ2-5
size: many
V: TRBV7-8
D: -
CDR3: CASSLGGFTETQYF
DNA: TGTGCCAGCAGCTTAGGAGGTTTCACAGAGACCCAGTACTTC

J: TRBJ1-6
size: many
V: TRBV28
D: TRBD1
CDR3: CASSSTQGAYNSPLHF
DNA: TGTGCCAGCAGTTCGACCCAGGGGGCCTATAATTCACCCCTCCACTTT

J: TRBJ2-5
size: many
V: TRBV6-1
D: -
CDR3: CASSEAAPIKETQYF
DNA: TGTGCCAGCAGTGAAGCTGCGCCTATAAAGGAGACCCAGTACTTC

J: TRBJ2-3
size: many
V: TRBV7-2
D: -
CDR3: CASSLDRTTDTQYF
DNA: TGTGCCAGCAGCCTAGATCGGACCACAGATACGCAGTATTTT

J: TRBJ1-5
size: few
V: TRBV5-1
D: -
CDR3: CASSRGEGNSNQPQHF
DNA: TGCGCCAGCAGCCGTGGCGAGGGCAATAGCAATCAGCCCCAGCATTTT

J: TRBJ1-6
size: -
V: TRBV3-1
D: -
CDR3: CASSQRPQAAYDNSPLHF
DNA: TGTGCCAGCAGCCAAAGGCCTCAAGCCGCTTACGATAATTCACCCCTCCACTTT

J: TRBJ2-7
size: many
V: TRBV10-3
D: -
CDR3: CAISESIREYEQYF
DNA: TGTGCCATCAGTGAGTCCATTCGGGAGTACGAGCAGTACTTC

J: TRBJ2-5
size: many
V: TRBV12-3/TRBV12-4
D: -
CDR3: CASSQQGLGETQYF
DNA: TGTGCCAGCAGTCAACAGGGCCTTGGAGAGACCCAGTACTTC

J: TRBJ2-5
size: few
V: TRBV7-2
D: TRBD2
CDR3: CASSLASGLEVTQYF
DNA: TGTGCCAGCAGCTTAGCTAGCGGGCTCGAGGTGACCCAGTACTTC

J: TRBJ1-1
size: -
V: TRBV7-8
D: TRBD1
CDR3: CASSSMGQGAMGTEAFF
DNA: TGTGCCAGCAGCTCCATGGGACAGGGGGCAATGGGCACTGAAGCTTTCTTT

J: TRBJ1-1
size: -
V: TRBV28
D: TRBD1
CDR3: CASRAFDRVNTEAFF
DNA: TGTGCCAGCAGGGCCTTCGACAGGGTGAACACTGAAGCTTTCTTT

J: TRBJ2-7
size: -
V: TRBV2
D: TRBD1
CDR3: CASSGQGIYEQYF
DNA: TGTGCCAGCTCGGGACAGGGGATCTACGAGCAGTACTTC

J: TRBJ2-3
size: few
V: TRBV4-2
D: TRBD2
CDR3: CASSQDPPGGAFVHSTDTQYF
DNA: TGTGCCAGCAGCCAAGATCCCCCCGGGGGGGCCTTCGTGCATTCCACAGATACGCAGTATTTT

J: TRBJ2-3
size: many
V: TRBV7-2
D: -
CDR3: CASSPSVGTDTQYF
DNA: TGTGCCAGCAGCCCGTCCGTCGGCACAGATACGCAGTATTTT

J: TRBJ2-1
size: -
V: TRBV11-2
D: -
CDR3: CASSRDPYYNEQFF
DNA: TGTGCCAGCAGCAGGGACCCTTATTACAATGAGCAGTTCTTC

J: TRBJ1-2
size: few
V: TRBV19
D: TRBD1
CDR3: CASTQTGQESRGYTF
DNA: TGTGCCAGTACCCAAACGGGACAGGAATCGCGTGGCTACACCTTC

J: TRBJ2-1
size: many
V: TRBV7-9
D: TRBD1
CDR3: CASSRTGDVEQFF
DNA: TGTGCCAGCAGCAGAACAGGGGACGTTGAGCAGTTCTTC

J: TRBJ2-5
size: few
V: TRBV2
D: -
CDR3: CASSVWQETQYF
DNA: TGTGCCAGCAGTGTTTGGCAAGAGACCCAGTACTTC

J: TRBJ1-6
size: many
V: TRBV7-6
D: TRBD1
CDR3: CASSTRQGGSPLHF
DNA: TGTGCCAGCAGCACCCGACAGGGCGGCTCACCCCTCCACTTT

J: TRBJ1-1
size: many
V: TRBV7-2
D: -
CDR3: CASSRPGEGVAFF
DNA: TGTGCCAGCAGCCGCCCCGGGGAGGGGGTAGCTTTCTTT

J: TRBJ2-1
size: -
V: TRBV5-1
D: -
CDR3: CASSLVSAGGGNEQFF
DNA: TGCGCCAGCAGCTTGGTGAGCGCAGGAGGGGGCAATGAGCAGTTCTTC

J: TRBJ1-1
size: -
V: TRBV5-6
D: -
CDR3: CASNQGGSGTEAFF
DNA: TGTGCCAGCAACCAGGGTGGTAGTGGCACTGAAGCTTTCTTT

J: TRBJ1-5
size: many
V: TRBV12-3/TRBV12-4
D: TRBD1
CDR3: CASSRDSYQPQHF
DNA: TGTGCCAGCAGCCGGGACAGCTATCAGCCCCAGCATTTT

J: TRBJ2-5
size: many
V: TRBV7-2
D: TRBD2
CDR3: CASTLAGGEETQYF
DNA: TGTGCCAGCACCTTAGCGGGAGGGGAAGAGACCCAGTACTTC

J: TRBJ1-4
size: few
V: TRBV2
D: -
CDR3: CATKSGGIYEKLFF
DNA: TGTGCCACTAAATCGGGAGGGATCTATGAAAAACTGTTTTTT

J: TRBJ2-2
size: -
V: TRBV2
D: -
CDR3: CASDGRSNTGELFF
DNA: TGTGCCAGCGACGGCCGATCGAACACCGGGGAGCTGTTTTTT

J: TRBJ2-5
size: many
V: TRBV12-3/TRBV12-4
D: TRBD2
CDR3: CASSLQGAGGLQETQYF
DNA: TGTGCCAGCAGCCTCCAAGGAGCGGGAGGTCTCCAAGAGACCCAGTACTTC

J: TRBJ1-2
size: -
V: TRBV30
D: -
CDR3: CAWSPTIGHSYGYTF
DNA: TGTGCCTGGAGTCCTACCATCGGACACAGCTATGGCTACACCTTC

J: TRBJ1-1
size: many
V: TRBV7-6
D: TRBD1
CDR3: CASSLSLQGGTEAFF
DNA: TGTGCCAGCAGCTTATCCCTACAGGGGGGCACTGAAGCTTTCTTT

J: TRBJ1-2
size: -
V: TRBV11-2
D: -
CDR3: CASSLASSFGYTF
DNA: TGTGCCAGCAGCTTAGCTTCGAGTTTCGGCTACACCTTC

J: TRBJ2-7
size: few
V: TRBV6-6
D: -
CDR3: CASSYSGPAGEQYF
DNA: TGTGCCAGCAGTTACTCTGGCCCCGCGGGCGAGCAGTACTTC

J: TRBJ2-5
size: many
V: TRBV7-2
D: TRBD2
CDR3: CASRSGRTVETQYF
DNA: TGTGCCAGCCGCAGCGGGAGGACCGTGGAGACCCAGTACTTC

J: TRBJ2-7
size: -
V: TRBV15
D: -
CDR3: CATSRELPYEQYF
DNA: TGTGCCACCAGCAGAGAGTTGCCCTACGAGCAGTACTTC

J: TRBJ2-5
size: few
V: TRBV12-3/TRBV12-4
D: -
CDR3: CASSLAQALGTQYF
DNA: TGTGCCAGCAGTTTAGCGCAAGCGCTCGGGACCCAGTACTTC

J: TRBJ1-6
size: many
V: TRBV7-2
D: -
CDR3: CASSLVAGIDSPLHF
DNA: TGTGCCAGCAGCTTAGTTGCGGGGATTGATTCACCCCTCCACTTT

J: TRBJ2-1
size: few
V: TRBV4-3
D: TRBD2
CDR3: CASSQSLAVHNEQFF
DNA: TGCGCCAGCAGCCAATCACTAGCGGTCCACAATGAGCAGTTCTTC

J: TRBJ1-1
size: -
V: TRBV10-3
D: -
CDR3: CAIVGSPNTEAFF
DNA: TGTGCCATCGTCGGCAGCCCGAACACTGAAGCTTTCTTT

J: TRBJ1-6
size: -
V: TRBV3-1
D: -
CDR3: CASSPGKGGSPLRF
DNA: TGTGCCTCATCCCCGGGAAAGGGAGGTTCACCCCTCCGCTTT

J: TRBJ1-1
size: -
V: TRBV20-1
D: -
CDR3: CSASRGGEAFF
DNA: TGCAGTGCTAGCAGGGGCGGTGAAGCTTTCTTT

J: TRBJ2-7
size: many
V: TRBV6-5
D: -
CDR3: CASSYSRGYYEQYF
DNA: TGTGCCAGCAGTTACTCTCGGGGTTACTACGAGCAGTACTTC

J: TRBJ2-4
size: -
V: TRBV24-1
D: -
CDR3: CATSDSKGTAKNIQYF
DNA: TGTGCCACCAGTGATAGTAAAGGAACAGCCAAAAACATTCAGTACTTC

J: TRBJ1-1
size: few
V: TRBV19
D: -
CDR3: CASSFQVGTEAFF
DNA: TGTGCCAGTAGTTTCCAGGTGGGAACTGAAGCTTTCTTT

J: TRBJ2-3
size: -
V: TRBV10-3
D: -
CDR3: CATTGTSIDTQYF
DNA: TGTGCCACGACCGGGACCTCCATTGATACGCAGTATTTT

J: TRBJ1-1
size: many
V: TRBV12-3/TRBV12-4
D: -
CDR3: CASSGTRLNTEAFF
DNA: TGTGCCAGCAGTGGGACACGACTGAACACTGAAGCTTTCTTT

J: TRBJ1-1
size: -
V: TRBV29-1
D: TRBD1
CDR3: CSAKGQVNTEAFF
DNA: TGCAGCGCAAAGGGACAGGTGAACACTGAAGCTTTCTTT

J: TRBJ2-5
size: few
V: TRBV28
D: TRBD1
CDR3: CASSPQGAWRETQYF
DNA: TGTGCCAGCAGTCCTCAGGGGGCATGGAGAGAGACCCAGTACTTC

J: TRBJ2-7
size: -
V: TRBV7-9
D: TRBD2
CDR3: CASSQPPGWTSGLYEQYF
DNA: TGTGCCAGCAGCCAACCCCCCGGGTGGACTAGCGGGCTGTACGAGCAGTACTTC